This passage covers 2 T cell receptor beta chains from one sample sequenced in a study of cytomegalovirus exposure and HLA in healthy donors. Primers: 60 Vbeta forward and 13 Jbeta reverse. Some clones are missing from TCRdb's copy, which holds only in-frame ones; the method was immunoSEQ multiplex PCR. This table holds under 200,000 clones, roughly 74% found once. Material for sequencing was PBMCs. Receptors were obtained from a young woman in good health and CMV-seropositive.

J is TRBJ1-3 and V is TRBV9; 7 bases are a match to TRBD1. V was clipped by 3 bases and J by 0 bases; unmatched bases: 3. Germline values: CDR1 SGDLS, CDR2 YYNGEE. This CDR3 has 15 residues. CDR3 in amino acids: CASSGTGLSGNTIYF. The CDR3 DNA reads as TGTGCCAGCAGCGGGACAGGCCTCTCTGGAAACACCATATATTTT. The variable domain in full, completed from reference TRBV9 and TRBJ1-3, reads DSGVTQTPKHLITATGQRVTLRCSPRSGDLSVYWYQQSLDQGLQFLIQYYNGEERAKGNILERFSAQQFPDLHSELNLSSLELGDSALYFCASSGTGLSGNTIYFGEGSWLTVV.

The chain has TRBV27 and TRBJ1-6; D is unresolved. CDR1 MNHEY and CDR2 SMNVEV come from the germline V gene (reference sequence). The germline V and J ends were trimmed by 2 bases and 6 bases, with 17 bases remaining between them. This CDR3 has 17 residues. In DNA form, the CDR3 reads TGTGCCAGCAGTTTAAGTGGAGGACGGGCTATTAATTCACCCCTCCACTTT. Translating it yields CASSLSGGRAINSPLHF.